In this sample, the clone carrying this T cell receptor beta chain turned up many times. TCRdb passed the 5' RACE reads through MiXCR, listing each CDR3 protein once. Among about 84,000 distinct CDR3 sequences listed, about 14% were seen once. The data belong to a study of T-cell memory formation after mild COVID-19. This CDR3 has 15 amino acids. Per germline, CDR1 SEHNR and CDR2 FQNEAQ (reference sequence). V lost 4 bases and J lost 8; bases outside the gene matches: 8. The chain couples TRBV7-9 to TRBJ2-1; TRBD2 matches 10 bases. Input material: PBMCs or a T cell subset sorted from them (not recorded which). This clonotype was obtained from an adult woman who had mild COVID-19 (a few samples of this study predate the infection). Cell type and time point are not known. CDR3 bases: TGTGCCAGCAGCTCCCAGCGGGGGGGCTTCGATGAGCAGTTCTTC. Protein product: CASSSQRGGFDEQFF.